The clone carrying this T cell receptor (beta chain) occurred once. V lost 8 bases and J 7 bases, leaving 14 bases between the germline ends. Germline V gene lookup returns CDR1 MRHNA and CDR2 SNTAGT. CDR3 length equals 13 residues. These data originate in a study of T cell changes during pregnancy in multiple sclerosis. Sequencing was performed with immunoSEQ multiplex PCR; in TCRdb, only in-frame clones are kept and a portion is missing. The data show approximately 52,000 clones, roughly 88% seen once. The starting material was CD4+ T cells from peripheral blood mononuclear cells, obtained in the second trimester of pregnancy. This chain joins TRBV6-4 and TRBJ1-4; D call uncertain. The receptor's source is a female donor with multiple sclerosis, enrolled in a pregnancy study. CDR3 DNA sequence: TGTGCCAGCCCGTCCCATAGGAGTGAAAAACTGTTTTTT. Protein sequence: CASPSHRSEKLFF.